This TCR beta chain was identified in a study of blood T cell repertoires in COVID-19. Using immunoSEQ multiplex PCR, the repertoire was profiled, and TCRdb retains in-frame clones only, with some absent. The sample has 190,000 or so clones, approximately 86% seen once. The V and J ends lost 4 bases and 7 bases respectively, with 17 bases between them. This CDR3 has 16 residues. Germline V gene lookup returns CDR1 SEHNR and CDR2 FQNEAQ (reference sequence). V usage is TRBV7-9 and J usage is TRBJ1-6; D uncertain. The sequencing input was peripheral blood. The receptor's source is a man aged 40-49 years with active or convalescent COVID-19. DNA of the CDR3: TGTGCCAGCAGCTCAATAGATCCAGTAGCAAATTCACCCCTCCACTTT. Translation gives CASSSIDPVANSPLHF.